This T cell receptor (beta chain) came from a study of cytomegalovirus exposure and HLA in healthy donors. This clone was found a few times. The antigen remains unidentified. The study did not record CMV serostatus for this donor. Study-level points and caveats: A few chains linked to CMV were shown in vitro to be specific for CMV antigens.

The primer mix had 60 Vbeta and 13 Jbeta primers. TCRdb's table, derived via immunoSEQ multiplex PCR, lists solely in-frame clones and lacks some. The data show around 150,000 clones, with roughly 80% seen just once and around 2% held by the top ten. Trimming removed 8 bases from V and 2 bases from J; junction bases left unmatched: 13. The CDR3 has 16 amino acids. In germline, CDR1 is SEHNR, CDR2 FQNEAQ (reference sequence). The TCR sequence derives from a human donor in good health. Sample: PBMCs. V is TRBV7-9 and J is TRBJ2-7; 9 bases are a match to TRBD2. Here the CDR3 DNA reads TGTGCCAGCGGGGGGTCCAGCGGGGGGCCAACCTACGAGCAGTACTTC. Its protein is CASGGSSGGPTYEQYF.